This T cell receptor (beta chain) derives from a study of CD8+ T cells in alopecia areata. General observations from the study: In lesional scalp, particularly from alopecia totalis/universalis, clonality was higher than in normal scalp. How baseline CD8+ expansion relates to response remains uncertain (there was one nonresponder).

As to treatment: oral pan-JAK inhibitor, 5-10 mg twice daily. CDR3 length: 14 amino acids. V lost 5 bases, J lost 8 bases, and 16 bases lay in between. Germline V CDR1 and CDR2: SNHLY, FYNNEI. TCR sequencing used cDNA made by reverse transcription of extracted RNA. Profiling relied on immunoSEQ multiplex PCR, and the TCRdb table lists in-frame clones only, not all of them. The sample yields 200,000 to 250,000 clones, under 40% seen once. This clone was seen a handful of times. Its cognate antigen is unknown. This TCR derives from a human donor with alopecia areata. This chain connects TRBV2 to TRBJ2-1; D possibly uses TRBD1 or TRBD2 (6 bases each). Sequencing was performed on CD4+ T cells sorted from blood, taken at approximately week 30, from a patient treated with tofacitinib. In nucleotides, the CDR3 is TGTGCCAGCAGTCCACAGGGAGGTGGGTATGAGCAGTTCTTC. This encodes CASSPQGGGYEQFF.